What follows describes a single TCR beta chain. The target antigen is unknown. Time point of the sample: newly diagnosed GD, antithyroid drugs for less than 3 months. The TCR library was made from RNA that had been extracted from PBMCs in TRIzol. Investigators prepared the TCR beta libraries by applying iRepertoire HTBI primers and Arm-PCR of CDR3 regions. TCRdb ran MiXCR on the multiplex PCR reads and lists one entry per CDR3 protein. The table shows some 450,000 distinct CDR3 sequences, with roughly 15% occurring only once. These data originate in a study of regulatory T cells in long-lasting Graves disease. Study results and limitations: Persistent cases of Graves' showed reduced TCR diversity relative to newly diagnosed patients. Favoring TRBV28, TRBJ1-2 and TRBJ2-5 was a feature seen in persistent disease.

The length of the CDR3 is 24 residues. In germline, CDR1 is SGHVS, CDR2 FNYEAQ. V lost 6 bases to trimming and J lost 5 bases; unmatched junction nucleotides: 35. The sample was also linked to a second study, of T cells in Graves' hyperthyroidism and ophthalmopathy.

The J gene is TRBJ2-3, the V gene TRBV7-6; 10 bases align to TRBD1. This specimen consisted of peripheral blood mononuclear cells (PBMCs), obtained at new diagnosis, from a patient treated with antithyroid drugs. The sequence was obtained from a woman aged 25-40 years with Graves disease. CDR3 in DNA: TGTGCCAGCAGTTCCCCACCGGGACAGGGGAACGGGAAGGGAGATTTCGGTCGTGAAGATACGCAGTATTTT. This codes for CASSSPPGQGNGKGDFGREDTQYF.